The rows below give T cell receptor beta chains drawn from one sample of a study of blood T cell repertoires in COVID-19. Produced via immunoSEQ multiplex PCR; TCRdb's table is partial and in-frame only. The data contain under 300,000 clones, about nine tenths of them seen just once; the ten biggest clones take up about 1.9%. The source material was PBMCs or T cells enriched from blood (not recorded which). These receptor sequences come from a woman aged 18-29 years who had recovered from COVID-19. CDR3s include the opening cysteine and the closing phenylalanine or tryptophan. D genes are given only for firm matches. Size is stated for part of the rows, as once, few or many counts, or as a class when the clone is expanded.

D gene	V gene	J gene	clone size	CDR3 protein	CDR3 DNA
NA	TRBV6-1	TRBJ2-5	NA	CASSARRRGRYQETQYF	TGTGCCAGCAGTGCCCGGCGGAGGGGACGATACCAAGAGACCCAGTACTTC
TRBD2	TRBV15	TRBJ2-1	NA	CATSGPLAGGLRNEQFF	TGTGCCACCAGCGGCCCTTTGGCGGGAGGACTAAGGAATGAGCAGTTCTTC
NA	TRBV5-1	TRBJ1-2	NA	CASSLDGYGYTF	TGCGCCAGCAGCTTGGACGGCTATGGCTACACCTTC
NA	TRBV28	TRBJ1-3	NA	CATQQGPSSGNTIYF	TGTGCCACCCAACAGGGACCGAGCTCTGGAAACACCATATATTTT
TRBD2	TRBV9	TRBJ2-2	NA	CASSTRTSGNTGELFF	TGTGCCAGCAGCACCCGGACTAGCGGGAACACCGGGGAGCTGTTTTTT
NA	TRBV2	TRBJ2-7	NA	CASSEIPLLEQYF	TGTGCCAGCAGTGAAATCCCTCTCCTGGAGCAGTACTTC
TRBD2	TRBV28	TRBJ2-3	NA	CASSSSSGITDTQYF	TGTGCCAGCAGTTCAAGTAGCGGGATCACAGATACGCAGTATTTT
NA	TRBV6-6	TRBJ2-2	NA	CASSSSRGGELFF	TGTGCCAGCAGCTCGTCCCGCGGCGGGGAGCTGTTTTTT
TRBD1	TRBV9	TRBJ2-7	NA	CASSVGTGGGEQYF	TGTGCCAGCAGCGTAGGGACAGGGGGCGGCGAGCAGTACTTC
TRBD2	TRBV9	TRBJ2-2	NA	CASSVMREPNGELFF	TGTGCCAGCAGCGTAATGCGGGAGCCGAACGGGGAGCTGTTTTTT
TRBD1	TRBV5-1	TRBJ1-6	once	CASKTGVSYNSPLHF	TGCGCCAGCAAAACAGGGGTTTCCTATAATTCACCCCTCCACTTT
NA	TRBV5-6	TRBJ1-6	NA	CASSLGRGYSPLHF	TGTGCCAGCAGCTTGGGCAGGGGTTATTCACCCCTCCACTTT
NA	TRBV5-1	TRBJ1-4	NA	CASSTRPGYNEKLFF	TGCGCCAGCAGTACCCGGCCAGGGTATAATGAAAAACTGTTTTTT
TRBD1	TRBV19	TRBJ2-3	NA	CASSDPGQTPHTQYF	TGTGCCAGTAGTGACCCGGGACAGACCCCCCATACGCAGTATTTT
NA	TRBV28	TRBJ1-2	NA	CASRTGFSYGYTF	TGTGCCAGCAGAACAGGGTTCAGCTATGGCTACACCTTC
TRBD1	TRBV10-3	TRBJ1-5	NA	CAISQGVNQPQHF	TGTGCCATCAGTCAGGGGGTCAATCAGCCCCAGCATTTT
TRBD1	TRBV5-1	TRBJ1-4	NA	CASSWDSHNEKLFF	TGCGCCAGCAGCTGGGACAGCCATAATGAAAAACTGTTTTTT
TRBD2	TRBV2	TRBJ2-7	NA	CASRPLAGLPYEQYF	TGTGCCAGCAGACCTTTAGCGGGGTTACCCTACGAGCAGTACTTC
TRBD1	TRBV9	TRBJ2-1	NA	CASSVSSGQGKAFYNEQFF	TGTGCCAGCAGCGTGTCCTCGGGACAGGGTAAGGCCTTCTACAATGAGCAGTTCTTC
TRBD1	TRBV2	TRBJ1-6	once	CASHLDRESPLHF	TGTGCCAGCCATTTGGACAGGGAATCACCCCTCCACTTT
TRBD1	TRBV6-5	TRBJ1-6	NA	CASSWGQRNSPLHF	TGTGCCAGCAGTTGGGGACAGCGGAATTCACCCCTCCACTTT
NA	TRBV18	TRBJ2-5	NA	CASSPPGGGETQYF	TGTGCCAGCTCACCACCAGGGGGTGGAGAGACCCAGTACTTC
NA	TRBV5-1	TRBJ1-2	NA	CASSLGGGYGYTF	TGCGCCAGCAGCTTGGGAGGGGGATATGGCTACACCTTC
NA	TRBV5-1	TRBJ1-4	once	CASSIGTGPNEKLFF	TGCGCCAGCAGCATAGGAACAGGACCCAATGAAAAACTGTTTTTT
NA	TRBV10-3	TRBJ1-3	NA	CAISGTTGNTIYF	TGTGCCATCAGTGGGACAACTGGAAACACCATATATTTT
NA	TRBV27	TRBJ2-7	NA	CASTAGLGGYEQYF	TGTGCCAGCACGGCGGGCTTAGGTGGATACGAGCAGTACTTC